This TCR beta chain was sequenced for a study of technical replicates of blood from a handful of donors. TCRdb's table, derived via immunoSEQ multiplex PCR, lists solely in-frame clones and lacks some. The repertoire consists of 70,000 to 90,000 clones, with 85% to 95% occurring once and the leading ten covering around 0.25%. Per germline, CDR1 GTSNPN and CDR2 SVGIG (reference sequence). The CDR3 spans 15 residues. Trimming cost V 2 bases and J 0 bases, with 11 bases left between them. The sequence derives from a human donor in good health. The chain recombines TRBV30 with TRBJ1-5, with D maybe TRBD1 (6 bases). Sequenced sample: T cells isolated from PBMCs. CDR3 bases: TGTGCCTGGAGTATAATGACAGGTAGCAATCAGCCCCAGCATTTT. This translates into CAWSIMTGSNQPQHF. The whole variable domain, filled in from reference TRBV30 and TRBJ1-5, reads SQTIHQWPATLVQPVGSPLSLECTVEGTSNPNLYWYRQAAGRGLQLLFYSVGIGQISSEVPQNLSASRPQDRQFILSSKKLLLSDSGFYLCAWSIMTGSNQPQHFGDGTRLSIL.